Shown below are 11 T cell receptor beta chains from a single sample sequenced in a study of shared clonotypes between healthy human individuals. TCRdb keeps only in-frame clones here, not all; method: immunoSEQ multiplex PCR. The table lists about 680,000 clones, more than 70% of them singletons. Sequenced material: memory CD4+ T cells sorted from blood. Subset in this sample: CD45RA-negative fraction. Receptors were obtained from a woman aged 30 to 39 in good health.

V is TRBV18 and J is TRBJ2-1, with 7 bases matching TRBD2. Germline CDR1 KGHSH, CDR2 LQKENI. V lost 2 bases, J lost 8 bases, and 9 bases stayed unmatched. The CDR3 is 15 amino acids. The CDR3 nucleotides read TGTGCCAGCTCACCAGTCCGGACTAGTGTCGATGAGCAGTTCTTC. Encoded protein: CASSPVRTSVDEQFF.

CDR3 residues: CAIRRDRKNQPQHF. For the CDR3, the DNA is TGTGCCATAAGGCGGGACAGGAAAAATCAGCCCCAGCATTTT. The V gene is TRBV30, the J gene TRBJ1-5; the match to TRBD1 covers 8 bases. This CDR3 spans 14 amino acids. V lost 8 bases, J lost 4 bases, and 10 bases stayed unmatched. CDR1 is GTSNPN and CDR2 is SVGIG in the germline V gene (reference sequence).

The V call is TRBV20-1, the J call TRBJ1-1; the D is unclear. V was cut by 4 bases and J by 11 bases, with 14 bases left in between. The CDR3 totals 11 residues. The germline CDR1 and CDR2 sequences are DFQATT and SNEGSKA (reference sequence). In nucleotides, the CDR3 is TGCAGTGCTACAGACGGAGGGAAGGCTTTCTTT. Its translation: CSATDGGKAFF.

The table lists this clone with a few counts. CDR3 in amino acids: CASRRDSSYEQYF. CDR3 nucleotide sequence: TGTGCCAGCCGACGGGACAGCTCCTACGAGCAGTACTTC. The chain employs TRBV5-4 and TRBJ2-7; 7 nucleotides agree with TRBD1. Germline loops: CDR1 SGHNT, CDR2 YYREEE (reference sequence). Germline trimming cut 7 bases from V and 0 bases from J; bases unmatched to any gene: 4. This CDR3 contains 13 residues.

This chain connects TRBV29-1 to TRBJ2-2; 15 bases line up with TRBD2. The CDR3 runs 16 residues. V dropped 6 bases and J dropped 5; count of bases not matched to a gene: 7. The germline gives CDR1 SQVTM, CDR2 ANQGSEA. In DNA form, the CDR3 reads TGCAGCGTCAGAGGACTAGCGGGAGGGGGAACCGGGGAGCTGTTTTTT. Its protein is CSVRGLAGGGTGELFF.

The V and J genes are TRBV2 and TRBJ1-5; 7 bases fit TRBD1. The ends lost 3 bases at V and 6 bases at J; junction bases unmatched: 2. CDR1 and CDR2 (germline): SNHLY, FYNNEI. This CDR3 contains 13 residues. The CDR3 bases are TGTGCCAGCAGTGACAGGGGGTTTCAGCCCCAGCATTTT. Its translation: CASSDRGFQPQHF.

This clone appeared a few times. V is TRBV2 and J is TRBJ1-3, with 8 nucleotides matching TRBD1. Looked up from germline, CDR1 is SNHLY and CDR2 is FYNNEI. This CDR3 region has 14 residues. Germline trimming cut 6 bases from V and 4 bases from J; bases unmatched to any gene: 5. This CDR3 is CASRGTGPGNTIYF. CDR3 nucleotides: TGTGCCAGCAGGGGGACAGGCCCAGGAAACACCATATATTTT.

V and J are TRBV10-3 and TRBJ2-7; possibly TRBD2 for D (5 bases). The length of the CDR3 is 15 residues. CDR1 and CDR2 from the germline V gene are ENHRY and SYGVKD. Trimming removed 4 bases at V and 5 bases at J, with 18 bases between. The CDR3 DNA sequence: TGTGCCATCAGTGGGAGGAGTTCGAATTCTGACGAGCAGTACTTC. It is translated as CAISGRSSNSDEQYF.

The CDR3 sequence: CAIRDLGTVYF. The CDR3 nucleotides are TGTGCCATCAGGGACTTGGGGACTGTTTACTTC. The chain has TRBV10-3 and TRBJ2-7; possible D gene TRBD2, 6 bases. The germline gives CDR1 ENHRY, CDR2 SYGVKD. V lost 6 bases, J lost 13 bases, and 16 bases lay in between. The length of the CDR3 is 11 residues.

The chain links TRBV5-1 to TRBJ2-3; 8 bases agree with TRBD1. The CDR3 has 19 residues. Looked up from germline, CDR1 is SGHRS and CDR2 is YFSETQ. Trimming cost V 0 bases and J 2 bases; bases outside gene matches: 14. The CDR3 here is CASSLAKAAGGRATDTQYF. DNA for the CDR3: TGCGCCAGCAGCTTGGCCAAGGCGGCAGGGGGCCGCGCCACAGATACGCAGTATTTT.

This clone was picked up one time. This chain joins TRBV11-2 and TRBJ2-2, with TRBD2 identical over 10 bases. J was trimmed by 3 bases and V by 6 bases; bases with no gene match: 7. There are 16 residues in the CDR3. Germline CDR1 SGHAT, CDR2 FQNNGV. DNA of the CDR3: TGTGCCAGCAGATTCAGCGGGAGGGCCGACACCGGGGAGCTGTTTTTT. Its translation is CASRFSGRADTGELFF.